These 27 T cell receptor beta chains originate from one sample sequenced in a study of blood T cell repertoires in COVID-19. Measured with immunoSEQ multiplex PCR; TCRdb has only the in-frame clones, and not every one. Counted here are about 140,000 clones, under 90% occurring once; the ten biggest clones make up about 8%. Specimen: peripheral blood. These receptors all come from a woman in her fifties or sixties with active or convalescent COVID-19.

This clone showed up just a few times. The chain combines TRBV7-6 with TRBJ2-1, with 8 bases fitting TRBD1. Germline CDR1 reads SGHVS; CDR2 reads FNYEAQ. The CDR3 has 18 amino acids. V lost 5 bases to trimming and J lost 7 bases; unmatched junction nucleotides: 19. CDR3 amino acids: CASSPFGVGQGDKNEQFF. CDR3 DNA: TGTGCCAGCAGCCCATTTGGGGTAGGACAGGGAGATAAAAATGAGCAGTTCTTC.

The chain couples TRBV7-9 to TRBJ1-1; the match to TRBD1 covers 9 bases. The germline V gene has CDR1 SEHNR and CDR2 FQNEAQ (reference sequence). Unmatched junction bases numbered 17, after V lost 4 bases and J lost 5 bases. The CDR3 has 18 amino acids. The DNA for the CDR3 is TGTGCCAGCAGCTCGGGGTTTGTTAGGGACAGGGAACTAACTGAAGCTTTCTTT. This translates into CASSSGFVRDRELTEAFF.

The V gene is TRBV6-4, the J gene TRBJ1-1; the D gene is possibly TRBD1 (6 bases). With 6 bases removed from V and 4 bases from J, the gap between germline ends came to 15 bases. Germline CDR1 MRHNA, CDR2 SNTAGT. The CDR3 sequence is 14 residues long. CDR3 sequence: CASRLYQGSTEAFF. CDR3 nucleotide sequence: TGTGCCAGCAGACTTTACCAGGGGAGCACTGAAGCTTTCTTT.

This chain links TRBV5-5 with TRBJ2-7; possibly TRBD1 for D (5 bases). Germline loops: CDR1 SGHKS, CDR2 YYEKEE (reference sequence). This CDR3 spans 14 amino acids. Trimming stripped 0 bases from V and 3 bases from J, with 10 bases between. The CDR3 loop reads CASSLATGVYEQYF. The CDR3 region has the DNA TGTGCCAGCAGCTTGGCCACAGGCGTCTACGAGCAGTACTTC.

The rearrangement uses TRBV9 and TRBJ2-7, with 10 bases matching TRBD2. J gave up 0 bases and V 3 bases, and 3 bases lay outside the gene matches. The CDR3 consists of 15 residues. The germline gives CDR1 SGDLS, CDR2 YYNGEE. This chain's CDR3 is CASSALAGSSYEQYF. The CDR3 nucleotides read TGTGCCAGCAGCGCACTAGCGGGATCCTCCTACGAGCAGTACTTC.

The genes are TRBV5-1 and TRBJ2-2; 13 bases agree with TRBD2. This CDR3 is 18 amino acids long. Germline V gene sequence: CDR1 SGHRS, CDR2 YFSETQ. V lost 2 bases and J lost 3; bases outside the gene matches: 7. CDR3 residues: CASSFGTSGMRDTGELFF. CDR3 DNA sequence: TGCGCCAGCAGCTTTGGGACTAGCGGGATGCGAGACACCGGGGAGCTGTTTTTT.

The chain employs TRBV7-3 and TRBJ2-7, with 9 bases that match TRBD1. This CDR3 is 15 amino acids long. Germline CDR1 is SGHTA and CDR2 is FQGTGA. V lost 5 bases and J lost 2; bases outside the gene matches: 7. CDR3 nucleotides: TGTGCCAGCAGCGTCTCGGACAGGGGTCCCTACGAGCAGTACTTC. Translation gives CASSVSDRGPYEQYF.

The chain recombines TRBV11-2 with TRBJ2-3; D uncertain. The CDR3 loop spans 15 amino acids. V lost 1 base and J lost 2, with 10 bases in between. Germline V gene sequence: CDR1 SGHAT, CDR2 FQNNGV. The CDR3 protein is CASSLGLLNTDTQYF. Here the CDR3 DNA reads TGTGCCAGCAGCTTAGGTCTACTAAACACAGATACGCAGTATTTT.

The J gene is TRBJ2-5, the V gene TRBV6-6; 8 bases agree with TRBD2. Per the germline V gene, CDR1 is MNHNY and CDR2 is SVGAGI (reference sequence). This CDR3 is 16 amino acids long. V shed 0 bases and J 5 bases; nucleotides not matched to a gene: 8. In nucleotides, the CDR3 is TGTGCCAGCAGTTACTCATTCGGGGGGGCTGGGGAGACCCAGTACTTC. As protein: CASSYSFGGAGETQYF.

This clone has a handful of counts. The gene calls are TRBV9 and TRBJ2-2; 11 bases align to TRBD2. With V trimmed by 0 bases and J by 2 bases, 6 bases remained unmatched. Germline assignment: CDR1 SGDLS and CDR2 YYNGEE. The CDR3 loop spans 18 amino acids. The CDR3 nucleotides read TGTGCCAGCAGCGTAGGTCGTAGACTAGCGGGAAACACCGGGGAGCTGTTTTTT. Encoded protein: CASSVGRRLAGNTGELFF.

Comment on this clone: Other DNA sequences in the sample encode the same CDR3. This chain joins TRBV6-6 and TRBJ1-5, with TRBD1 as a possible D gene (6 bases). Germline assignment: CDR1 MNHNY and CDR2 SVGAGI (reference sequence). This CDR3 spans 15 amino acids. Trimming cost V 0 bases and J 3 bases, with 9 bases left between them. CDR3 sequence (DNA): TGTGCCAGCAGTTACTCCGGGGGGCCCAATCAGCCCCAGCATTTT. Its translation: CASSYSGGPNQPQHF.

The chain uses TRBV7-8 and TRBJ2-1; 13 nucleotides agree with TRBD2. Germline lookup yields CDR1 SGHVS and CDR2 FQNEAQ. The CDR3 is 18 amino acids. J lost 6 bases, V lost 0 bases, and 8 bases had no gene match. The CDR3 is CASSLAPRTSGSGNEQFF. The CDR3 DNA follows: TGTGCCAGCAGCTTAGCCCCAAGGACTAGCGGGAGTGGCAATGAGCAGTTCTTC.

The rearrangement links TRBV19 to TRBJ2-3, with 7 positions matching TRBD2. This CDR3 comprises 15 residues. Germline V gene lookup returns CDR1 LNHDA and CDR2 SQIVND (reference sequence). Germline trimming cut 7 bases from V and 1 base from J; bases unmatched to any gene: 8. In DNA, the CDR3 is TGTGCCAGTAAAGGTGGGAGGGTCGGCACAGATACGCAGTATTTT. It translates to CASKGGRVGTDTQYF.

Regarding this clone: At the DNA level, this CDR3 is encoded by other sequences in the same sample as well. The chain links TRBV29-1 to TRBJ2-2; TRBD1 matches at 8 bases. The CDR3 covers 13 residues. The germline gives CDR1 SQVTM, CDR2 ANQGSEA. J was trimmed by 7 bases and V by 4 bases; bases with no gene match: 5. The CDR3 here is CSVGQGANGELFF. CDR3 DNA: TGCAGCGTTGGGCAGGGGGCGAACGGGGAGCTGTTTTTT.

The V call is TRBV7-8, the J call TRBJ1-2; no clear D gene. Germline values: CDR1 SGHVS, CDR2 FQNEAQ. The CDR3 extends over 15 amino acids. Trimming removed 7 bases at V and 0 bases at J, with 15 bases between. CDR3 protein: CASTPERIANYGYTF. CDR3 DNA: TGTGCCAGCACCCCTGAGCGGATAGCTAACTATGGCTACACCTTC.

V is TRBV7-8 and J is TRBJ2-5, with TRBD1 as a possible D gene (5 bases). This CDR3 contains 15 residues. Germline CDR1 SGHVS, CDR2 FQNEAQ. V lost 1 base, J lost 2 bases, and 11 bases lay in between. This chain's CDR3 is CASSLGGLPQETQYF. The CDR3 coding sequence is TGTGCCAGCAGCTTAGGGGGCCTACCGCAAGAGACCCAGTACTTC.

About this clone: One junction end disagrees with the germline gene, perhaps due to a read error. The chain uses TRBV9 and TRBJ2-1; D remains unclear. Germline CDR1 is SGDLS and CDR2 is YYNGEE. This CDR3 has 14 amino acids. The chain's CDR3 is CATSPGSSYNEQFF. The CDR3 DNA reads as TGTGCCACCAGCCCGGGTAGCAGCTACAATGAGCAGTTCTTC.

The gene calls are TRBV5-5 and TRBJ1-4, with no clear D. CDR1 SGHKS and CDR2 YYEKEE come from the germline V gene (reference sequence). The CDR3 spans 15 residues. Trimming removed 0 bases at V and 3 bases at J, with 9 bases between. CDR3 in DNA: TGTGCCAGCAGCTTGGTCGCAGTCCCTAATGAAAAACTGTTTTTT. Protein: CASSLVAVPNEKLFF.

The genes are TRBV6-5 and TRBJ1-1; TRBD1 is a possible D gene (5 bases). Germline values: CDR1 MNHEY, CDR2 SVGAGI. The CDR3 extends over 13 amino acids. Trimming shortened V by 8 bases and J by 3 bases, and 13 bases separated the two germline ends. The CDR3 reads CASRSGTYTEAFF. The CDR3 region has the DNA TGTGCCAGCCGTTCAGGGACTTACACTGAAGCTTTCTTT.

The genes are TRBV7-9 and TRBJ2-2; 7 bases fit TRBD1. Unmatched junction bases numbered 12, after V lost 4 bases and J lost 4 bases. In germline, CDR1 is SEHNR, CDR2 FQNEAQ (reference sequence). The CDR3 is 17 residues long. The CDR3 here is CASSWDMVGGRTGELFF. The DNA for the CDR3 is TGTGCCAGCAGCTGGGATATGGTAGGGGGCCGCACCGGGGAGCTGTTTTTT.

The V gene is TRBV28, the J gene TRBJ2-2; TRBD1 aligns across 11 bases. Germline V gene data show CDR1 as MDHEN and CDR2 as SYDVKM. The CDR3 is made up of 15 amino acids. V shed 3 bases and J 7 bases; nucleotides not matched to a gene: 4. The CDR3 spells CASSFRDRGIGELFF. CDR3 DNA sequence: TGTGCCAGCAGTTTTCGGGACAGGGGGATCGGGGAGCTGTTTTTT.

The chain is built from TRBV7-2 and TRBJ1-6; TRBD1 agrees at 8 bases. The CDR3 consists of 14 residues. Per the germline V gene, CDR1 is SGHTA and CDR2 is FQGNSA. The V gene end was trimmed by 4 bases and the J gene end by 7 bases; junction bases not matched to a gene: 3. CDR3 nucleotides: TGTGCCAGCAGCTCAGGGGGCCAAAATTCACCCCTCCACTTT. This sequence encodes CASSSGGQNSPLHF.

The rearrangement uses TRBV5-5 and TRBJ2-1; TRBD2 aligns across 8 bases. The V gene end was trimmed by 0 bases and the J gene end by 10 bases; junction bases not matched to a gene: 15. CDR3 length: 17 residues. Germline CDR1 is SGHKS and CDR2 is YYEKEE (reference sequence). The CDR3 reads CASSLGTSLRQLGEQFF. The CDR3 region has the DNA TGTGCCAGCAGCTTGGGGACTAGCTTGCGCCAATTAGGGGAGCAGTTCTTC.

The chain couples TRBV7-2 to TRBJ2-1; D possibly corresponds to TRBD2 (7 bases). CDR1 is SGHTA, CDR2 FQGNSA, per germline. V gave up 5 bases and J gave up 4 bases, with 15 bases separating them. The CDR3 covers 15 residues. This CDR3 reads CASSQGRESYNEQFF. CDR3 DNA: TGTGCCAGCAGCCAGGGGCGGGAGTCGTACAATGAGCAGTTCTTC.

The rearrangement joins TRBV5-1 to TRBJ1-2, with a tentative D call TRBD1 (5 bases). This CDR3 has 15 amino acids. The germline V gene has CDR1 SGHRS and CDR2 YFSETQ. V was shortened by 0 bases and J by 1 base, with 10 bases between the two germline ends. CDR3 residues: CASSLGQNLNYGYTF. The CDR3 region has the DNA TGCGCCAGCAGCTTGGGACAGAACCTTAACTATGGCTACACCTTC.

Worth noting for this clone: The sample has other DNA sequences that encode this CDR3 too. The chain recombines TRBV7-2 with TRBJ1-1, with 7 bases lining up with TRBD1. In germline, CDR1 is SGHTA, CDR2 FQGNSA. The trim removed 6 bases at V and 4 bases at J, leaving 5 bases unmatched. CDR3 size: 13 residues. CDR3 protein: CASSFRGLTEAFF. CDR3 bases: TGTGCCAGCAGTTTTAGGGGGCTCACTGAAGCTTTCTTT.

V usage is TRBV7-2 and J usage is TRBJ2-2; 7 bases line up with TRBD1. The CDR3 is 14 amino acids. Per germline, CDR1 SGHTA and CDR2 FQGNSA. The V segment lost 8 bases and the J segment 5 bases; nucleotides outside the gene matches: 8. The CDR3 sequence: CASLRDRGTGELFF. DNA for the CDR3: TGTGCCAGCCTCCGGGACAGAGGTACCGGGGAGCTGTTTTTT.